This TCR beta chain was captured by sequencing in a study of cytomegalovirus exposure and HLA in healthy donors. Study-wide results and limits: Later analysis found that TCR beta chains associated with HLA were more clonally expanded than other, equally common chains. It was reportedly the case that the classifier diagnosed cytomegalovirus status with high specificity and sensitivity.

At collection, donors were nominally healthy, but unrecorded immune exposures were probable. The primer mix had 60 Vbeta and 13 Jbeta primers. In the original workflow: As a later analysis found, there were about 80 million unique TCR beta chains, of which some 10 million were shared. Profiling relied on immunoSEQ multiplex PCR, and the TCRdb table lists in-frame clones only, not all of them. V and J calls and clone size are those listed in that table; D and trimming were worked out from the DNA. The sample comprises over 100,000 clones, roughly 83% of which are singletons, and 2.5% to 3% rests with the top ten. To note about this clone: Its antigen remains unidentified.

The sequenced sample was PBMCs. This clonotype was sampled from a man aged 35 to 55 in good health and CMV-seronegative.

CDR3 nucleotide sequence: TGTGCCAGCAGCGCAGGGACAGGGAGCTCACCCCTCCACTTT. Residues: CASSAGTGSSPLHF. This rearrangement joins TRBV9 to TRBJ1-6; 9 positions agree with TRBD1. V dropped 3 bases and J dropped 10; count of bases not matched to a gene: 5. Per the germline V gene, CDR1 is SGDLS and CDR2 is YYNGEE. The CDR3 loop spans 14 amino acids.